This TCR beta chain is drawn from a study of blood T cell repertoires in COVID-19 (dated by TCRdb to 2020 to 2022). A note on the overall study: Collaborator samples came from the United States, Italy and Spain and covered acute and convalescent phases of COVID-19. The samples were drawn from two sources: the first 160 participants of the ongoing ImmuneRACE study, and 950 to 1,500 subjects contributed by 6 global collaborators. A freely available public database, intended as a resource for researchers studying the immune response to SARS-CoV-2, is where the repertoires were released. Where available, HLA class I and class II types were obtained from metadata supplied by the sample provider rather than from assay-based typing. The prospective study material was composed of cDNA or gDNA derived from T cells, B-cell-depleted T cells, or PBMCs. Deeply sampled blood TCRbeta repertoires from subjects exposed to, actively infected with, or recovered from COVID-19 were included in the dataset. The sample metadata nearly always contained a de-identified subject ID, COVID-19 status, age in years and sex.

The immunoSEQ Assay, a bias-controlled multiplex PCR, was used to amplify TCRbeta CDR3 regions from genomic DNA. Regarding the original processing steps: The number of nucleated cells in each sample was estimated from the amplification of reference gene primers within the assay. To quantify the absolute abundance of each unique TCRbeta CDR3 rearrangement, sequence reads were collapsed and filtered. For each sample, productive Simpson clonality was calculated as the square root of Simpson's diversity index over productive rearrangements. TCRdb stores this immuneACCESS table with in-frame sequences only. Part of the clones is absent; in the studies checked, under half of the shortfall reflects unresolved V genes, and no reason is known for the rest. That table gives V, J and clone size, and the DNA gave D and trimming. The sample has roughly 160,000 clones on record, 60% to 85% of them singletons. Roughly 8% of the sample comes from the top ten.

The research as a whole found: The amount of clinical and demographic metadata varied by source and participant and was provided uncurated.

In Seattle, one collaborating source enrolled patients while the infection was active and tracked those patients longitudinally over the course of disease. The collaborating institutions used their own protocols to collect whole blood in K2EDTA tubes. Collaborator samples were shipped for TCRbeta analysis as frozen whole blood, isolated PBMCs, or DNA extracted from either sample type. Notes on this clone: Its recognized antigen is unknown. Qualities for individual bases were not recorded, and no much larger clone is one base off.

The germline V gene (reference sequence) provides CDR1 LGHDT and CDR2 YNNKEL. Between the V and J ends, shortened by 4 bases and 6 bases respectively, the junction contains 13 bases. The CDR3 covers 14 residues, taking in both the cysteine and the phenylalanine. The sequence is cut down to CDR3 DNA, 42 bases in frame from base 1. This TCR derives from a woman aged 55-70 years with COVID-19, enrolled during active disease. The specimen sequenced was peripheral blood. This chain joins TRBV3-1 (or the pseudogene TRBV3-2) to TRBJ1-5; TRBD1 is a possible D gene, resting on 6 matching bases. In nucleotides, the sequence is TGTGCCAGCAGCCCCAGGGGCTTCAGTCAGCCCCAGCATTTT. Its amino acids are CASSPRGFSQPQHF.